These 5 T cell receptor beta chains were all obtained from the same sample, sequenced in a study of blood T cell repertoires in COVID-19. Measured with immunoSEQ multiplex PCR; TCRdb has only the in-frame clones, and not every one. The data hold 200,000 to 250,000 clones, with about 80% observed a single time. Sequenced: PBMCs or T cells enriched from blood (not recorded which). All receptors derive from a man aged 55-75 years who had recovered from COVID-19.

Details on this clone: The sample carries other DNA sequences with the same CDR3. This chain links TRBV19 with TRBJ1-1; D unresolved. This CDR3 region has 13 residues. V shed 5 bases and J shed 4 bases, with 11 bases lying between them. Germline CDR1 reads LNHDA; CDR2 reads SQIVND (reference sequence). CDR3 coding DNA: TGTGCCAGTAGTCGACGGGGAATCACTGAAGCTTTCTTT. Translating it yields CASSRRGITEAFF.

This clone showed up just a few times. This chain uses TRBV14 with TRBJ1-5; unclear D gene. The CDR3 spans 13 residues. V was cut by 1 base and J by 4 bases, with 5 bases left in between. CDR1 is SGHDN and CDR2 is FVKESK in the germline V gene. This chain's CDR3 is CASSQGRNQPQHF. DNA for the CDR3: TGTGCCAGCAGCCAAGGCAGAAATCAGCCCCAGCATTTT.

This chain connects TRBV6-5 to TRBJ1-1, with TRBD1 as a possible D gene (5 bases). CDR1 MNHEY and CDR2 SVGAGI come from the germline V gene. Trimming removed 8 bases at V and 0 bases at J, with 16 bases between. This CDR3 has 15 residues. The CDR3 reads CASRRAMVLNTEAFF. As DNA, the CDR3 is TGTGCCAGCCGCAGGGCGATGGTTTTGAACACTGAAGCTTTCTTT.

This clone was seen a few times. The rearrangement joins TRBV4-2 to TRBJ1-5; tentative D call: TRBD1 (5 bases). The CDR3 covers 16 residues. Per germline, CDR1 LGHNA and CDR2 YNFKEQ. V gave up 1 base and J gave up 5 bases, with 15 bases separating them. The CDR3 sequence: CASSQVAQGGDQPQHF. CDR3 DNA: TGTGCCAGCAGCCAAGTGGCGCAGGGCGGGGATCAGCCCCAGCATTTT.

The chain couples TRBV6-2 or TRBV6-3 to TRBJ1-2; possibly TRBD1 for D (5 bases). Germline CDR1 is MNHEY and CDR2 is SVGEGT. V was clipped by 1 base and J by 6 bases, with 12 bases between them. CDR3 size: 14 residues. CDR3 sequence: CASSYLGQGDGYTF. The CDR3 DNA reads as TGTGCCAGCAGTTACTTGGGGCAGGGTGATGGCTACACCTTC.